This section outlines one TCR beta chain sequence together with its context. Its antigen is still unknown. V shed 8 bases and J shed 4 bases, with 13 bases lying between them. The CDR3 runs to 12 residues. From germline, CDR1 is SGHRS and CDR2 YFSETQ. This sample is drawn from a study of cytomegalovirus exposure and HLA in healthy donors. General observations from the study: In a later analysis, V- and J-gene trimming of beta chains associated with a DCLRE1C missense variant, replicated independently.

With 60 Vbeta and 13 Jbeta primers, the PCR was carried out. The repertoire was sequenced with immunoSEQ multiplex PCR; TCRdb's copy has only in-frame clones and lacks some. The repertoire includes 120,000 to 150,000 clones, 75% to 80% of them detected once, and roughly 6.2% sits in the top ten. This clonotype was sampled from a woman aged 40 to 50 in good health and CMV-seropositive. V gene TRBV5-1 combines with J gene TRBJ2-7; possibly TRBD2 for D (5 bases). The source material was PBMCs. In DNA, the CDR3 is TGCGCCAGTTCGACTACCACATACGAGCAGTACTTC. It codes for CASSTTTYEQYF.